The rows below give T cell receptor beta chains drawn from one sample of a study of blood T cell repertoires in COVID-19. Repertoires were generated with immunoSEQ multiplex PCR, while TCRdb's copy carries only in-frame clones and drops some. The sample includes under 250,000 clones, 70% to 90% of them seen just once. The sequenced sample was peripheral blood. Every receptor here comes from a man aged 18 to 29 with active or convalescent COVID-19. Each CDR3 is given with its conserved first and last residue. The D gene is left open where the match is weak. Some rows mark clone size as missing; the rest say once, few, many or name a class of expanded clone.

clone_size: .; j_call: TRBJ1-1; d_call: .; v_call: TRBV6-5; cdr3_nt: TGTGCCAGCACCCAAGGGGCCGGGCGGAACACTGAAGCTTTCTTT; cdr3_aa: CASTQGAGRNTEAFF
clone_size: .; j_call: TRBJ1-5; d_call: TRBD1; v_call: TRBV5-1; cdr3_nt: TGCGCCAGCAGTAGCGGACAGGGGGATCAGCCCCAGCATTTT; cdr3_aa: CASSSGQGDQPQHF
clone_size: .; j_call: TRBJ1-2; d_call: .; v_call: TRBV7-8; cdr3_nt: TGTGCCAGCAGCTTAGTCCTGTGGGGGGGCACCAACTATGGCTACACCTTC; cdr3_aa: CASSLVLWGGTNYGYTF
clone_size: .; j_call: TRBJ2-5; d_call: .; v_call: TRBV7-2; cdr3_nt: TGTGCCAGCAGCTTAGCTCTTGAGACCCAGTACTTC; cdr3_aa: CASSLALETQYF
clone_size: few; j_call: TRBJ2-1; d_call: TRBD1; v_call: TRBV9; cdr3_nt: TGTGCCAGCAGCCCAGCCGGGACAGGGGGCTTTGCACCCAATGAGCAGTTCTTC; cdr3_aa: CASSPAGTGGFAPNEQFF
clone_size: once; j_call: TRBJ1-3; d_call: TRBD1; v_call: TRBV25-1; cdr3_nt: TGTGCCAGCAGTGTTGACAGGGAGGACACCATATATTTT; cdr3_aa: CASSVDREDTIYF
clone_size: once; j_call: TRBJ2-7; d_call: .; v_call: TRBV18; cdr3_nt: TGTGCCAGCTCACCAAAGACAGGCCTGGGGGAGCAGTACTTC; cdr3_aa: CASSPKTGLGEQYF
clone_size: .; j_call: TRBJ2-2; d_call: .; v_call: TRBV12-5; cdr3_nt: TGTGCTAGTGGCTTCAGGGTGGGGAACACCGGGGAGCTGTTTTTT; cdr3_aa: CASGFRVGNTGELFF
clone_size: once; j_call: TRBJ1-4; d_call: .; v_call: TRBV27; cdr3_nt: TGTGCCAGCAGTTTACGGGGAGGCCCAGTCGTCCAAAAACTGTTTTTT; cdr3_aa: CASSLRGGPVVQKLFF
clone_size: .; j_call: TRBJ1-5; d_call: .; v_call: TRBV5-6; cdr3_nt: TGTGCCAGCAGCTTGAGCAGGGTGGGGAATCAGCCCCAGCATTTT; cdr3_aa: CASSLSRVGNQPQHF
clone_size: .; j_call: TRBJ2-3; d_call: TRBD1; v_call: TRBV27; cdr3_nt: TGTGCCAGCAGTTTACAGGGGGGCACAGATACGCAGTATTTT; cdr3_aa: CASSLQGGTDTQYF
clone_size: .; j_call: TRBJ1-1; d_call: .; v_call: TRBV11-3; cdr3_nt: TGTGCCAGCAGCTTAGGAGGGAACACTGAAGCTTTCTTT; cdr3_aa: CASSLGGNTEAFF
clone_size: .; j_call: TRBJ1-3; d_call: .; v_call: TRBV4-3; cdr3_nt: TGCGCCAGCAGCCAAGAGGTGGGAAGAGGGGGAAACACCATATATTTT; cdr3_aa: CASSQEVGRGGNTIYF
clone_size: once; j_call: TRBJ2-1; d_call: .; v_call: TRBV6-2/TRBV6-3; cdr3_nt: TGTGCCAGCAGTTTCACTAGTGGCCCCTACAATGAGCAGTTCTTC; cdr3_aa: CASSFTSGPYNEQFF
clone_size: .; j_call: TRBJ2-1; d_call: .; v_call: TRBV25-1; cdr3_nt: TGTGCCAGCAGTTTACAAACCTCCTACAATGAGCAGTTCTTC; cdr3_aa: CASSLQTSYNEQFF
clone_size: .; j_call: TRBJ1-3; d_call: .; v_call: TRBV19; cdr3_nt: TGTGCCAGTAGTCCCCTGGGAGGGGCTACTGGAAACACCATATATTTT; cdr3_aa: CASSPLGGATGNTIYF
clone_size: .; j_call: TRBJ1-5; d_call: .; v_call: TRBV7-2; cdr3_nt: TGTGCCAGCAGCATTAATCGAGGCCAGCCCCAGCATTTT; cdr3_aa: CASSINRGQPQHF
clone_size: .; j_call: TRBJ2-7; d_call: TRBD2; v_call: TRBV4-1; cdr3_nt: TGCGCCAGCAGCCAACGACTAGCGGGGGAGTCCTACGAGCAGTACTTC; cdr3_aa: CASSQRLAGESYEQYF
clone_size: .; j_call: TRBJ2-2; d_call: TRBD2; v_call: TRBV7-2; cdr3_nt: TGTGCCAGCAGCCCCCGGGGACTAGCGGGGGGCACCGGGGAGCTGTTTTTT; cdr3_aa: CASSPRGLAGGTGELFF
clone_size: .; j_call: TRBJ2-5; d_call: TRBD2; v_call: TRBV15; cdr3_nt: TGTGCCACCAGCAGATCCATGATCGGGAGGGCCGTCAAGGGATTAGAGACCCAGTACTTC; cdr3_aa: CATSRSMIGRAVKGLETQYF
clone_size: .; j_call: TRBJ1-2; d_call: TRBD1; v_call: TRBV4-3; cdr3_nt: TGCGCCAGCAGCCAAGCCGGGACAGGGGGCATCTATGGCTACACCTTC; cdr3_aa: CASSQAGTGGIYGYTF
clone_size: once; j_call: TRBJ1-2; d_call: .; v_call: TRBV6-5; cdr3_nt: TGTGCCAGTTTAGACTATGGCTACACCTTC; cdr3_aa: CASLDYGYTF
clone_size: .; j_call: TRBJ2-7; d_call: TRBD1; v_call: TRBV28; cdr3_nt: TGTGCCAGCACCCTAGACAGGGGGCGCACGTACGAGCAGTACTTC; cdr3_aa: CASTLDRGRTYEQYF
clone_size: .; j_call: TRBJ1-6; d_call: TRBD1; v_call: TRBV5-1; cdr3_nt: TGCGCCAGCAGCTTTGACAGGGGCTTGTCCTATAATTCACCCCTCCACTTT; cdr3_aa: CASSFDRGLSYNSPLHF
clone_size: .; j_call: TRBJ1-1; d_call: .; v_call: TRBV18; cdr3_nt: TGTGCCAGCTCACCACAAGGGGTTGGCACTGAAGCTTTCTTT; cdr3_aa: CASSPQGVGTEAFF
clone_size: once; j_call: TRBJ2-1; d_call: .; v_call: TRBV10-3; cdr3_nt: TGTGCCATCAGTGAAATAGAAAGTAGAATATACAATGAGCAGTTCTTC; cdr3_aa: CAISEIESRIYNEQFF
clone_size: .; j_call: TRBJ2-6; d_call: TRBD1; v_call: TRBV27; cdr3_nt: TGTGCCAGCAGTTCGACAGGGGCTGGGGCCAACGTCCTGACTTTC; cdr3_aa: CASSSTGAGANVLTF
clone_size: .; j_call: TRBJ2-7; d_call: TRBD2; v_call: TRBV6-2/TRBV6-3; cdr3_nt: TGTGCCAGCAGTTTAGCGGGGTGGCACGAGCAGTACTTC; cdr3_aa: CASSLAGWHEQYF
clone_size: .; j_call: TRBJ2-6; d_call: TRBD1; v_call: TRBV5-1; cdr3_nt: TGCGCCAGCAGCCTTTGGACAGGGGTGCTTTCTGGGGCCAACGTCCTGACTTTC; cdr3_aa: CASSLWTGVLSGANVLTF
clone_size: .; j_call: TRBJ1-2; d_call: .; v_call: TRBV30; cdr3_nt: TGTGCCTGGAGTACCCAGGTATACTATGGCTACACCTTC; cdr3_aa: CAWSTQVYYGYTF
clone_size: once; j_call: TRBJ1-6; d_call: TRBD1; v_call: TRBV30; cdr3_nt: TGTGCCTGGAGTCGGACAGGGAACCCTTCACCCCTCCACTTT; cdr3_aa: CAWSRTGNPSPLHF
clone_size: .; j_call: TRBJ1-1; d_call: TRBD1; v_call: TRBV5-1; cdr3_nt: TGCGCCAGCAGCCGGACAGGGGACACTGAAGCTTTCTTT; cdr3_aa: CASSRTGDTEAFF
clone_size: .; j_call: TRBJ2-7; d_call: .; v_call: TRBV5-8; cdr3_nt: TGTGCCAGCAGCTTAGGGGCAGGGATATCCTACGAGCAGTACTTC; cdr3_aa: CASSLGAGISYEQYF
clone_size: .; j_call: TRBJ1-5; d_call: TRBD1; v_call: TRBV6-6; cdr3_nt: TGTGCCAGCAGTTATGGGGACAGGGGGATCTTTCAGCCCCAGCATTTT; cdr3_aa: CASSYGDRGIFQPQHF
clone_size: .; j_call: TRBJ1-1; d_call: .; v_call: TRBV7-2; cdr3_nt: TGTGCCAGCAGCCCAGGGCCGTTGAACACTGAAGCTTTCTTT; cdr3_aa: CASSPGPLNTEAFF
clone_size: .; j_call: TRBJ2-7; d_call: TRBD1; v_call: TRBV5-5; cdr3_nt: TGTGCCAGCAGCCAGGGACAGGCTTCCTCCTACGAGCAGTACTTC; cdr3_aa: CASSQGQASSYEQYF
clone_size: .; j_call: TRBJ1-4; d_call: .; v_call: TRBV3-1/TRBV3-2; cdr3_nt: TGTGCCAGCAGCCATTTCCAGGGGCGCGAAAAACTGTTTTTT; cdr3_aa: CASSHFQGREKLFF
clone_size: .; j_call: TRBJ2-1; d_call: TRBD2; v_call: TRBV7-8; cdr3_nt: TGTGCCAGCAGCTTAGTTCGACTGGCGGGGGGCTCCTACAATGAGCAGTTCTTC; cdr3_aa: CASSLVRLAGGSYNEQFF
clone_size: .; j_call: TRBJ2-3; d_call: .; v_call: TRBV6-5; cdr3_nt: TGTGCCAGTCGTCCCCTCTTCAGCACAGATACGCAGTATTTT; cdr3_aa: CASRPLFSTDTQYF
clone_size: many; j_call: TRBJ1-1; d_call: .; v_call: TRBV20-1; cdr3_nt: TGCAGTGCCCAAGGGGCAGGGAAGGCTTTCTTT; cdr3_aa: CSAQGAGKAFF
clone_size: .; j_call: TRBJ2-6; d_call: TRBD2; v_call: TRBV5-1; cdr3_nt: TGCGCCAGCAGCCCTGGCGGGGGGGCAAGCTCTGGGGCCAACGTCCTGACTTTC; cdr3_aa: CASSPGGGASSGANVLTF
clone_size: .; j_call: TRBJ1-2; d_call: TRBD1; v_call: TRBV28; cdr3_nt: TGTGCCAGCAGTCAAACAGGGGGCGCGACCTTCTATGGCTACACCTTC; cdr3_aa: CASSQTGGATFYGYTF
clone_size: .; j_call: TRBJ2-7; d_call: TRBD2; v_call: TRBV28; cdr3_nt: TGTGCCAGCAGTGTCGGGACTAGCTGGTACGAGCAGTACTTC; cdr3_aa: CASSVGTSWYEQYF
clone_size: .; j_call: TRBJ2-5; d_call: TRBD2; v_call: TRBV27; cdr3_nt: TGTGCCAGCAGTTCCGGGACTAGCGGGGTACGATGGGAGACCCAGTACTTC; cdr3_aa: CASSSGTSGVRWETQYF
clone_size: .; j_call: TRBJ1-4; d_call: TRBD1; v_call: TRBV3-1/TRBV3-2; cdr3_nt: TGTGCCAGCAGCCAGTGGACAGGGGGCTTTTCGACTAATGAAAAACTGTTTTTT; cdr3_aa: CASSQWTGGFSTNEKLFF